This TCR beta chain originates from a study of cytomegalovirus exposure and HLA in healthy donors. Germline values: CDR1 MGHRA, CDR2 YSYEKL. The CDR3 totals 15 residues. Trimming removed 0 bases at V and 5 bases at J, with 13 bases between. This clone appeared a few times. Its antigen remains unknown. General study points: A further, later analysis showed that HLA-associated TCR beta chains (compared with equally common others) were more clonally expanded.

PCR used 60 Vbeta primers and 13 Jbeta primers. Libraries were prepared by immunoSEQ multiplex PCR; TCRdb keeps only in-frame clonotypes and omits some of them. The data contain 100,000 to 150,000 clones, approximately 15% of them singletons. This sequence originates from a woman aged 18-35 years in good health and CMV-seronegative. The rearrangement uses TRBV4-1 and TRBJ1-1; possibly TRBD1 for D (5 bases). Sequencing was performed on PBMCs. The CDR3 protein is CASSQDGMGGTEAFF. Written as DNA, the CDR3 is TGCGCCAGCAGCCAAGATGGTATGGGGGGGACTGAAGCTTTCTTT.